This T cell receptor (beta chain) emerged from a study of blood T cell repertoires in COVID-19. Overall study context: The United States, Italy and Spain supplied acute and convalescent COVID-19 samples. Sample material is recorded as cDNA or gDNA derived from T cells, B-cell-depleted T cells, or PBMCs.

Germline CDR1 reads SGHTA; CDR2 reads FQGNSA. V was shortened by 10 bases and J by 0 bases, with 17 bases between the two germline ends. The CDR3 sequence is 15 residues long. Per the authors' pipeline: Amplifying reference gene primers gave estimates of nucleated cell counts. Sequencing used immunoSEQ multiplex PCR; TCRdb keeps in-frame clones, though not all of them. V and J calls and clone size follow that table, whereas D and trimming were derived from the DNA. The data hold over 200,000 clones, with more than 80% observed a single time. Seattle participants joined during active infection and were tracked over time.

The receptor's source is a woman in her 30s with COVID-19, enrolled during active disease. Sequences were obtained from peripheral blood. This chain joins TRBV7-2 and TRBJ2-3, with no clear D. DNA for the CDR3: TGTGCCACCCGAGGCTATACCCTTAGCACAGATACGCAGTATTTT. It specifies CATRGYTLSTDTQYF.